Listed below are T cell receptor beta chains from one sample, sequenced in a study of cytomegalovirus exposure and HLA in healthy donors. Assay: immunoSEQ multiplex PCR; the TCRdb copy retains only in-frame clones and omits some. The table shows around 120,000 clones, with 80% occurring only once. Material: PBMCs. The receptors stem from a man aged 50 to 59 in good health and CMV-seronegative. The CDR3 runs from the conserved cysteine through the conserved F or W. A D gene is named only where the DNA matches it firmly. Where a row states a size, it is once, few, many or the class of an expanded clone; other rows omit it.

clone_size: NA; v_call: TRBV29-1; j_call: TRBJ2-3; d_call: NA; cdr3_nt: TGCAGCGTTGAACCTCGACAGAGCACAGATACGCAGTATTTT; cdr3_aa: CSVEPRQSTDTQYF
clone_size: NA; v_call: TRBV7-9; j_call: TRBJ2-7; d_call: NA; cdr3_nt: TGTTCCAGCAGCTTACAGGGCTACGAGCAGTACTTC; cdr3_aa: CSSSLQGYEQYF
clone_size: NA; v_call: TRBV7-3; j_call: TRBJ1-6; d_call: NA; cdr3_nt: TGTGCCAGCAGCTTATCTGTGGAGTCACCCCTCCACTTT; cdr3_aa: CASSLSVESPLHF
clone_size: NA; v_call: TRBV25-1; j_call: TRBJ2-1; d_call: NA; cdr3_nt: TGTGCCAGCAGTGAATTGCGGGGTCAGATAGAGGTGGAGCAGTTCTTC; cdr3_aa: CASSELRGQIEVEQFF
clone_size: NA; v_call: TRBV6-1; j_call: TRBJ2-1; d_call: TRBD2; cdr3_nt: TGTGCCAGCGTAAGCGGGGGCAATGAGCAGTTCTTC; cdr3_aa: CASVSGGNEQFF
clone_size: NA; v_call: TRBV4-1; j_call: TRBJ1-2; d_call: NA; cdr3_nt: TGCGCCAGCAGCCAAACAGGGAACTATGGCTACACCTTC; cdr3_aa: CASSQTGNYGYTF
clone_size: NA; v_call: TRBV7-6; j_call: TRBJ2-3; d_call: NA; cdr3_nt: TGTGCCAGCAGCTTAAGGGGTCCAACAGATACGCAGTATTTT; cdr3_aa: CASSLRGPTDTQYF
clone_size: NA; v_call: TRBV9; j_call: TRBJ1-5; d_call: NA; cdr3_nt: TGTGCCAGCAGCGTAGGATCGAGCGGTCAGCCCCAGCATTTT; cdr3_aa: CASSVGSSGQPQHF
clone_size: NA; v_call: TRBV2; j_call: TRBJ2-2; d_call: TRBD1; cdr3_nt: TGTGCCAGCAGCAGACCGGACAGGGGGCTCAGCGGGGAGCTGTTTTTT; cdr3_aa: CASSRPDRGLSGELFF
clone_size: NA; v_call: TRBV6-6; j_call: TRBJ2-3; d_call: NA; cdr3_nt: TGTGCCAGCAGTGATGGAACAGGTAGCACAGATACGCAGTATTTT; cdr3_aa: CASSDGTGSTDTQYF
clone_size: once; v_call: TRBV5-4; j_call: TRBJ1-1; d_call: NA; cdr3_nt: TGTGCCAGCAGCTTGTTTTCGGGGTCGAACACTGAAGCTTTCTTT; cdr3_aa: CASSLFSGSNTEAFF
clone_size: NA; v_call: TRBV5-6; j_call: TRBJ1-2; d_call: NA; cdr3_nt: TGTGCCAGCAGCTTGGCATCGGGAGTGAACTATGGCTACACCTTC; cdr3_aa: CASSLASGVNYGYTF
clone_size: NA; v_call: TRBV2; j_call: TRBJ2-7; d_call: TRBD1; cdr3_nt: TGTGCCGGGGAAACCGGGACAGGGGCCTACGAGCAGTACTTC; cdr3_aa: CAGETGTGAYEQYF
clone_size: NA; v_call: TRBV6-1; j_call: TRBJ1-5; d_call: NA; cdr3_nt: TGTGCCAGCAGTGAATTGACAGTTCAGCCCCAGCATTTT; cdr3_aa: CASSELTVQPQHF
clone_size: NA; v_call: TRBV28; j_call: TRBJ1-5; d_call: TRBD1; cdr3_nt: TGTGCCAGCATGGGACAGGGGGACAATCAGCCCCAGCATTTT; cdr3_aa: CASMGQGDNQPQHF
clone_size: few; v_call: TRBV5-8; j_call: TRBJ1-1; d_call: TRBD1; cdr3_nt: TGTGCCAGCAGTCGACTAAGTGGGCTAGGGACAGACACTGAAGCTTTCTTT; cdr3_aa: CASSRLSGLGTDTEAFF
clone_size: few; v_call: TRBV6-4; j_call: TRBJ2-7; d_call: TRBD1; cdr3_nt: TGTGCCAGCAGTGACTCCCGGGACAGGGTATCGTACGAGCAGTACTTC; cdr3_aa: CASSDSRDRVSYEQYF
clone_size: NA; v_call: TRBV19; j_call: TRBJ2-7; d_call: NA; cdr3_nt: TGTGCCAGTGGGGGGGACACCCCCTACGAGCAGTACTTC; cdr3_aa: CASGGDTPYEQYF
clone_size: NA; v_call: TRBV7-3; j_call: TRBJ2-7; d_call: NA; cdr3_nt: TGTGCCAGCAGCTTAGGTCGGTCCTACGAGCAGTACTTC; cdr3_aa: CASSLGRSYEQYF
clone_size: NA; v_call: TRBV5-4; j_call: TRBJ1-1; d_call: NA; cdr3_nt: TGTGCCAGCAGCTTGGAACGGGCGGGCACTGAAGCTTTCTTT; cdr3_aa: CASSLERAGTEAFF
clone_size: NA; v_call: TRBV25-1; j_call: TRBJ2-2; d_call: TRBD2; cdr3_nt: TGTGCCAGTAAGCGGGATGGTAACACCGGGGAGCTGTTTTTT; cdr3_aa: CASKRDGNTGELFF
clone_size: NA; v_call: TRBV10-1; j_call: TRBJ2-7; d_call: TRBD1; cdr3_nt: TGCGCCAGCAGTGAGTGGGGGACAGGTATAAGCTCCTACGAGCAGTACTTC; cdr3_aa: CASSEWGTGISSYEQYF
clone_size: NA; v_call: TRBV19; j_call: TRBJ2-3; d_call: TRBD2; cdr3_nt: TGTGCCAGTATGGGACTAGCGGGAGTATCGATAGATACGCAGTATTTT; cdr3_aa: CASMGLAGVSIDTQYF
clone_size: NA; v_call: TRBV28; j_call: TRBJ2-1; d_call: NA; cdr3_nt: TGTGCCAGCAGTTTACCCCCCGTAGCCGATGAGCAGTTCTTC; cdr3_aa: CASSLPPVADEQFF
clone_size: NA; v_call: TRBV6-5; j_call: TRBJ1-2; d_call: TRBD1; cdr3_nt: TGTGCCATTGGGGACAGCTACTATGGCTACACCTTC; cdr3_aa: CAIGDSYYGYTF
clone_size: NA; v_call: TRBV28; j_call: TRBJ2-7; d_call: NA; cdr3_nt: TGTGCCAGCAGTTTAAGGATCCCGGGCGAGCAGTACTTC; cdr3_aa: CASSLRIPGEQYF
clone_size: NA; v_call: TRBV7-2; j_call: TRBJ1-1; d_call: NA; cdr3_nt: TGTGCCAGCAGCTTAGCAGGGGGGGTTGGCACTGAAGCTTTCTTT; cdr3_aa: CASSLAGGVGTEAFF
clone_size: few; v_call: TRBV4-1; j_call: TRBJ2-1; d_call: NA; cdr3_nt: TGCGCCAGCAGCCAAGATCCTGGTACTAGCATTAGGAATGAGCAGTTCTTC; cdr3_aa: CASSQDPGTSIRNEQFF
clone_size: NA; v_call: TRBV6-1; j_call: TRBJ2-7; d_call: TRBD1; cdr3_nt: TGTGCCAGCAGTGAGGGGGGACAGGCTATCTACGAGCAGTACTTC; cdr3_aa: CASSEGGQAIYEQYF
clone_size: NA; v_call: TRBV30; j_call: TRBJ2-5; d_call: NA; cdr3_nt: TGTGCCTGGACGAGGGAGGAAGAGACCCAGTACTTC; cdr3_aa: CAWTREEETQYF